Listed here is a single TCR beta chain. The data were obtained in a study of blood T cell repertoires in COVID-19. Background on the study: Samples representing acute and convalescent COVID-19 were sourced from the United States, Italy and Spain. T cells, B-cell-depleted T cells, or PBMCs provided the cDNA or gDNA that served as material.

The germline gives CDR1 MNHEY, CDR2 SVGAGI. The CDR3 spans 15 residues. V lost 2 bases, J lost 4 bases, and 14 bases lay in between. Original methodology: The assay estimated nucleated cells by amplifying reference gene primers. Sequencing was performed with immunoSEQ multiplex PCR; in TCRdb, only in-frame clones are kept and a portion is missing. V, J and clone size derive from that table, while D and trimming were established from the DNA sequence. Here the sample spans 300,000 to 350,000 clones, over 70% being singletons. Sequencing used peripheral blood. V and J are TRBV6-5 and TRBJ1-2; D gene uncertain. The sequence was collected from a woman in her forties or fifties with COVID-19, enrolled during active disease. CDR3 loop: CASSYGRGFRYGYTF. The DNA of the CDR3 is TGTGCCAGCAGTTACGGGAGAGGGTTTCGCTATGGCTACACCTTC.